Following are 32 T cell receptor beta chains from one sample sequenced in a study of blood T cell repertoires in COVID-19. The table came from immunoSEQ multiplex PCR; TCRdb's copy has only in-frame clones and leaves some out. The repertoire has roughly 170,000 clones, approximately 82% of them found once; the top ten carry nearly 4.5%. Sequenced: PBMCs or T cells enriched from blood (not recorded which). The receptors here all came from a woman in her fifties or sixties who had recovered from COVID-19.

The rearrangement joins TRBV9 to TRBJ1-3; tentatively, D is TRBD1 (6 bases). Germline V gives CDR1 SGDLS, CDR2 YYNGEE. This CDR3 is 14 amino acids long. Trimming removed 8 bases from V and 5 bases from J, with 17 bases in between. As DNA, the CDR3 is TGTGCCAGTTCTGGGACAATCAATAGAAACACCATATATTTT. As protein: CASSGTINRNTIYF.

V gene TRBV4-3 combines with J gene TRBJ1-2, with TRBD1 matching 7 bases. CDR3 length: 14 amino acids. J gave up 4 bases and V 1 base, and 3 bases lay outside the gene matches. The germline gives CDR1 LGHNA, CDR2 YSLEER. The CDR3 nucleotides read TGCGCCAGCAGCCAAGCACAGGGGTTCTATGGCTACACCTTC. The encoded protein is CASSQAQGFYGYTF.

This rearrangement joins TRBV25-1 to TRBJ1-2; D perhaps matches TRBD1 (6 bases). Germline lookup yields CDR1 MGHDK and CDR2 SYGVNS. The CDR3 totals 13 residues. V was clipped by 6 bases and J by 5 bases, with 13 bases between them. The chain's CDR3 is CASSAGEGYGYTF. The CDR3 bases are TGTGCCAGCAGCGCAGGGGAAGGGTATGGCTACACCTTC.

The chain joins TRBV4-3 to TRBJ2-3; unclear D gene. The V end was cut by 2 bases, the J end by 2 bases, with 11 bases between. CDR3 length equals 15 residues. Germline CDR1 is LGHNA and CDR2 is YSLEER. CDR3 in DNA: TGCGCCAGCAGCCAATACCTAGGCGCCACAGATACGCAGTATTTT. The encoded protein is CASSQYLGATDTQYF.

V and J are TRBV6-1 and TRBJ1-5; possibly TRBD1 for D (5 bases). Trimming removed 0 bases at V and 5 bases at J, with 14 bases between. CDR3 size: 16 residues. Germline loops: CDR1 MNHNS, CDR2 SASEGT. CDR3 coding DNA: TGTGCCAGCAGTGAAGCTGGCAGGGTGGTAGATCAGCCCCAGCATTTT. As protein: CASSEAGRVVDQPQHF.

The genes are TRBV7-9 and TRBJ2-7; unclear D gene. The CDR3 spans 13 residues. Germline CDR1 and CDR2: SEHNR and FQNEAQ (reference sequence). The ends were cut back, 5 bases at V and 1 base at J, with 9 bases in the middle. CDR3 sequence: CASSPTESYEQYV. In DNA, the CDR3 is TGTGCCAGCAGCCCTACGGAGTCCTACGAGCAGTACGTC.

This clone was counted a single time. The chain joins TRBV6-1 to TRBJ2-1; 8 bases are a match to TRBD1. J lost 7 bases, V lost 3 bases, and 5 bases had no gene match. The V gene's germline CDR1 is MNHNS and CDR2 SASEGT. The length of the CDR3 is 14 residues. In DNA form, the CDR3 reads TGTGCCAGCAGTGATTACAGGGGGAAAAATGAGCAGTTCTTC. Its translation: CASSDYRGKNEQFF.

This chain connects TRBV11-2 to TRBJ2-7; 11 bases fit TRBD2. Unmatched junction bases numbered 10, after V lost 5 bases and J lost 1 base. The CDR3 covers 17 residues. The germline V gene encodes CDR1 SGHAT and CDR2 FQNNGV. CDR3 sequence: CASSLPLGTSGSYEQYV. DNA for the CDR3: TGTGCCAGCAGCCTTCCGCTGGGGACTAGCGGATCCTACGAGCAGTACGTC.

The chain uses TRBV25-1 and TRBJ2-1, with 10 positions matching TRBD1. In germline, CDR1 is MGHDK, CDR2 SYGVNS. Trimming removed 7 bases from V and 6 bases from J; junction bases left unmatched: 15. The CDR3 totals 17 residues. In nucleotides, the CDR3 is TGTGCCAGCACTCCCCGCCCCGGACAGGGGGGTGGCAATGAGCAGTTCTTC. It encodes CASTPRPGQGGGNEQFF.

The V and J genes are TRBV19 and TRBJ2-1; D perhaps matches TRBD2 (6 bases). The germline V gene encodes CDR1 LNHDA and CDR2 SQIVND (reference sequence). Between the trimmed V and J ends, which lost 8 bases and 5 bases, there was a span of 16 bases. There are 14 residues in the CDR3. DNA for the CDR3: TGTGCCAGTCAATACGGGGGACGTAACAATGAGCAGTTCTTC. Protein sequence: CASQYGGRNNEQFF. The whole variable domain, remainder taken from reference TRBV19 and TRBJ2-1, is DGGITQSPKYLFRKEGQNVTLSCEQNLNHDAMYWYRQDPGQGLRLIYYSQIVNDFQKGDIAEGYSVSREKKESFPLTVTSAQKNPTAFYLCASQYGGRNNEQFFGPGTRLTVL.

This clone was observed a handful of times. The V call is TRBV5-8, the J call TRBJ2-2; 10 positions match TRBD1. V lost 4 bases, J lost 3 bases, and 3 bases stayed unmatched. The CDR3 sequence is 15 residues long. Germline-derived CDR1 and CDR2 are SGHTS and YDEGEE. This chain's CDR3 is CASSTGTGDTGELFF. The CDR3 DNA is TGTGCCAGCAGCACCGGGACAGGGGACACCGGGGAGCTGTTTTTT.

This rearrangement joins TRBV2 to TRBJ1-4; 7 bases line up with TRBD1. V was clipped by 4 bases and J by 5 bases; unmatched bases: 4. This CDR3 is 14 amino acids long. The germline CDR1 and CDR2 sequences are SNHLY and FYNNEI. In DNA form, the CDR3 reads TGTGCCAGCAGTGCAGGGGGGAGAAATGAAAAACTGTTTTTT. Its translation is CASSAGGRNEKLFF.

The chain is built from TRBV19 and TRBJ2-1; 8 nucleotides match TRBD2. Losses at the gene ends were 7 bases for V and 7 bases for J; bases not matched to a gene: 12. Germline CDR1 LNHDA, CDR2 SQIVND (reference sequence). This CDR3 spans 15 amino acids. CDR3 DNA sequence: TGTGCCAGTACGGGAGGGTCAGCCCCTTGGAATGAGCAGTTCTTC. Its protein is CASTGGSAPWNEQFF.

The V and J genes are TRBV6-5 and TRBJ2-5; 8 bases line up with TRBD1. The V gene end was trimmed by 2 bases and the J gene end by 5 bases; junction bases not matched to a gene: 1. This CDR3 is 13 amino acids long. Germline V CDR1 and CDR2: MNHEY, SVGAGI. Written as DNA, the CDR3 is TGTGCCAGCAGTTACCGGACAGGGGAGACCCAGTACTTC. It is translated as CASSYRTGETQYF.

Only a few counts were recorded for this clone. V is TRBV18 and J is TRBJ2-6; a possible D gene is TRBD1 (5 bases). Trimming took off 6 bases at V and 2 bases at J, with 11 bases between the two ends. The CDR3 contains 15 residues. Per germline, CDR1 KGHSH and CDR2 LQKENI. The CDR3 nucleotides are TGTGCCAGCTCGACCGACAGACCTGGGGCCAACGTCCTGACTTTC. This translates into CASSTDRPGANVLTF.

The rearrangement links TRBV5-4 to TRBJ2-7; D gene ambiguous. The V end lost 4 bases, the J end lost 0 bases, and 14 bases lay between the germline ends. The V gene's germline CDR1 is SGHNT and CDR2 YYREEE (reference sequence). The CDR3 is 15 residues long. Here the CDR3 reads CASSPMWQRSYEQYV. The CDR3 DNA reads TGTGCCAGCAGCCCTATGTGGCAGCGCTCCTACGAGCAGTACGTC.

The rearrangement uses TRBV2 and TRBJ1-1; D is uncertain. The CDR3 consists of 13 residues. CDR1 and CDR2 (germline): SNHLY, FYNNEI. The V end lost 4 bases, the J end lost 5 bases, and 11 bases lay between the germline ends. The CDR3 reads CASSARVDTEAFF. The CDR3 DNA reads TGTGCCAGCAGTGCGAGGGTTGATACTGAAGCTTTCTTT.

V gene TRBV25-1 combines with J gene TRBJ2-1; 10 bases line up with TRBD2. Germline CDR1 reads MGHDK; CDR2 reads SYGVNS. V was pared by 6 bases and J by 8 bases, with 7 bases of the junction left unmatched. This CDR3 spans 14 amino acids. CDR3 in amino acids: CASSPSGRPHEQFF. The CDR3 bases are TGTGCCAGCAGCCCTAGCGGGAGACCCCATGAGCAGTTCTTC. The full variable domain, rest sourced from reference TRBV25-1 and TRBJ2-1, is EADIYQTPRYLVIGTGKKITLECSQTMGHDKMYWYQQDPGMELHLIHYSYGVNSTEKGDLSSESTVSRIRTEHFPLTLESARPSHTSQYLCASSPSGRPHEQFFGPGTRLTVL.

This clone has more than one count but fewer than ten. The chain links TRBV6-2 or TRBV6-3 to TRBJ2-7; TRBD2 aligns across 10 bases. In germline, CDR1 is MNHEY, CDR2 SVGEGT. The CDR3 has 15 residues. The ends lost 4 bases at V and 2 bases at J; junction bases unmatched: 5. The CDR3 coding sequence is TGTGCCAGCAGTTCCCCACTAGCGGGAACCTACGAGCAGTACGTC. Its protein product is CASSSPLAGTYEQYV.

The chain uses TRBV27 and TRBJ2-2; D remains unclear. The germline V and J ends were trimmed by 0 bases and 6 bases, with 14 bases remaining between them. Germline V CDR1 and CDR2: MNHEY, SMNVEV (reference sequence). The CDR3 is 16 residues long. The CDR3: CASSLSPLWRPGELFF. The CDR3 bases are TGTGCCAGCAGTTTATCTCCATTGTGGAGACCCGGGGAGCTGTTTTTT.

The table lists this clone with a few counts. The V and J genes are TRBV2 and TRBJ2-1; 7 bases agree with TRBD2. J gave up 8 bases and V 1 base, and 2 bases lay outside the gene matches. CDR1 and CDR2 (germline): SNHLY, FYNNEI. The CDR3 is 13 residues long. CDR3 in amino acids: CASSEEGGHEQFF. CDR3 coding DNA: TGTGCCAGCAGTGAAGAGGGAGGGCATGAGCAGTTCTTC.

In its sample, this clone was seen a few times. This sequence joins TRBV11-2 and TRBJ2-3; 7 bases agree with TRBD2. V gave up 2 bases and J gave up 1 base; unmatched junction bases: 0. The CDR3 sequence is 14 residues long. Germline V gene lookup returns CDR1 SGHAT and CDR2 FQNNGV. The CDR3 DNA reads TGTGCCAGCAGCTTACTAGCGGGCACAGATACGCAGTATTTT. This gives the protein CASSLLAGTDTQYF.

The chain combines TRBV3-1 (or the pseudogene TRBV3-2) with TRBJ1-1; TRBD1 might be the D (6 bases). With 0 bases removed from V and 1 base from J, the gap between germline ends came to 9 bases. Per the germline V gene, CDR1 is LGHDT and CDR2 is YNNKEL (reference sequence). The CDR3 sequence is 15 residues long. The CDR3 loop reads CASSQEGAGNTEAFF. DNA of the CDR3: TGTGCCAGCAGCCAAGAGGGGGCAGGGAACACTGAAGCTTTCTTT.

V is TRBV5-8 and J is TRBJ2-3; TRBD2 matches 8 bases. The CDR3 loop spans 16 amino acids. CDR1 is SGHTS, CDR2 YDEGEE, per germline. J was trimmed by 3 bases and V by 5 bases; bases with no gene match: 11. Written as DNA, the CDR3 is TGTGCCAGCAGTTTCGCTTCGGGGGGGCCTACAGATACGCAGTATTTT. Translation gives CASSFASGGPTDTQYF.

The V call is TRBV9, the J call TRBJ2-1; TRBD1 aligns across 8 bases. Germline CDR1 reads SGDLS; CDR2 reads YYNGEE. This CDR3 spans 15 amino acids. The V gene end was trimmed by 0 bases and the J gene end by 7 bases; junction bases not matched to a gene: 6. The DNA for the CDR3 is TGTGCCAGCAGCGTAGGGGCAGGGGGCATGAATGAGCAGTTCTTC. Translating it yields CASSVGAGGMNEQFF.

This clone was seen once. Written as DNA, the CDR3 is TGTGCCAGCAGCTTCCGTATTGGGGGGTCTGTTCGGGAAGCTTTCTTT. Its translation: CASSFRIGGSVREAFF. The chain employs TRBV7-2 and TRBJ1-1; TRBD1 might be the D (5 bases). Deletions cut 3 bases from V and 8 bases from J, with 22 bases between. Germline assignment: CDR1 SGHTA and CDR2 FQGNSA. There are 16 residues in the CDR3.

This clone was counted once. The chain joins TRBV4-2 to TRBJ2-5; possible D gene TRBD1, 5 bases. Trimming removed 3 bases at V and 1 base at J, with 12 bases between. This CDR3 has 15 residues. The germline gives CDR1 LGHNA, CDR2 YNFKEQ. The CDR3 here is CASSQGGAFQETQYF. For the CDR3, the DNA is TGTGCCAGCAGCCAGGGTGGGGCGTTCCAAGAGACCCAGTACTTC.

The V and J genes are TRBV6-5 and TRBJ2-1, with a weak D call TRBD2 (5 bases). The CDR3 runs to 14 residues. V lost 0 bases and J 5 bases, leaving 8 bases between the germline ends. Germline lookup yields CDR1 MNHEY and CDR2 SVGAGI. The CDR3 DNA is TGTGCCAGCAGTTACTCCGGACTCAACAATGAGCAGTTCTTC. Its protein is CASSYSGLNNEQFF.

The rearrangement joins TRBV19 to TRBJ1-1; D not certain. Trimming shortened V by 5 bases and J by 3 bases, and 10 bases separated the two germline ends. CDR1 and CDR2 (germline): LNHDA, SQIVND (reference sequence). The CDR3 has 13 amino acids. The chain's CDR3 is CASSWEVDTEAFF. CDR3 nucleotide sequence: TGTGCCAGTAGTTGGGAGGTGGACACTGAAGCTTTCTTT.

V gene TRBV15 combines with J gene TRBJ1-2; 9 nucleotides agree with TRBD1. The CDR3 is made up of 15 amino acids. The ends lost 4 bases at V and 3 bases at J; junction bases unmatched: 6. Germline lookup yields CDR1 LNHNV and CDR2 YYDKDF (reference sequence). DNA of the CDR3: TGTGCCACCAGCACCGGACAGGGGAAATACTATGGCTACACCTTC. As protein: CATSTGQGKYYGYTF.

This clone came up a few times. This chain links TRBV6-5 with TRBJ1-2; tentative D call: TRBD1 (5 bases). V was pared by 7 bases and J by 4 bases, with 13 bases between. The CDR3 is made up of 13 amino acids. Germline CDR1 and CDR2: MNHEY and SVGAGI. DNA of the CDR3: TGTGCCAGCACCCCTGGGGCGTCCTATGGCTACACCTTC. Residues: CASTPGASYGYTF.

Only one count was recorded for this clone. V and J are TRBV7-2 and TRBJ1-2; unclear D gene. The CDR3 is 14 residues long. Germline loops: CDR1 SGHTA, CDR2 FQGNSA. V gave up 5 bases and J gave up 1 base, with 11 bases separating them. The CDR3 bases are TGTGCCAGCAGCCCCCATTCGGTTAACTATGGCTACACCTTC. Protein: CASSPHSVNYGYTF.